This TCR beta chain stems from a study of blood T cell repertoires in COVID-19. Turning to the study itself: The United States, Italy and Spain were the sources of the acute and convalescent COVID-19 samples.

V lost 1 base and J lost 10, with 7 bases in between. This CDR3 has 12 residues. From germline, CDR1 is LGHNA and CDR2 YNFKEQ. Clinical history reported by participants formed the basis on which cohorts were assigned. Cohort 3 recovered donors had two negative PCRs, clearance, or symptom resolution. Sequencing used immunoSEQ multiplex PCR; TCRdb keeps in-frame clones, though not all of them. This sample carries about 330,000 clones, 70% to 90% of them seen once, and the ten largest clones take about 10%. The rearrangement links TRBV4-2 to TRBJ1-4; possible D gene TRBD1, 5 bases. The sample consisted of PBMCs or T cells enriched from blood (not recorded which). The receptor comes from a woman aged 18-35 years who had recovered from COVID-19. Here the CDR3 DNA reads TGTGCCAGCAGCCAAGCGACAGCAAAACTGTTTTTT. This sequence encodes CASSQATAKLFF.